This entry lists 5 T cell receptor beta chains sequenced from one sample in a study of OX40 agonist ivuxolimab in advanced cancers. Assay: immunoSEQ multiplex PCR; the TCRdb copy retains only in-frame clones and omits some. This sample has about 12,000 clones, with 70% to 80% found just once. Sequenced material: CD4+ or CD8+ T cells sorted from blood, taken in a trial of the OX40 agonist ivuxolimab. The receptors were gathered from an adult with an advanced solid tumor such as melanoma, head and neck, liver or kidney cancer.

The genes are TRBV7-8 and TRBJ1-2, with 11 nucleotides matching TRBD1. Germline V lookup: CDR1 SGHVS, CDR2 FQNEAQ. The CDR3 consists of 15 residues. Trimming at V came to 5 bases and at J to 6 bases, leaving 8 bases not matched to a gene. CDR3 protein: CASSQGTGGTHGYTF. CDR3 coding DNA: TGTGCCAGCAGCCAGGGGACAGGGGGTACTCATGGCTACACCTTC. The variable domain in full, completed from reference TRBV7-8 and TRBJ1-2, reads GAGVSQSPRYKVAKRGQDVALRCDPISGHVSLFWYQQALGQGPEFLTYFQNEAQLDKSGLPSDRFFAERPEGSVSTLKIQRTQQEDSAVYLCASSQGTGGTHGYTFGSGTRLTVV.

This clone showed up just once. This sequence joins TRBV6-5 and TRBJ1-1; unclear D gene. CDR1 and CDR2 (germline): MNHEY, SVGAGI. V lost 2 bases and J 3 bases, leaving 4 bases between the germline ends. The CDR3 has 12 amino acids. DNA of the CDR3: TGTGCCAGCAGTTACGGGGACACTGAAGCTTTCTTT. Amino acid sequence: CASSYGDTEAFF.

This clone was detected only a few times. The chain recombines TRBV9 with TRBJ2-3; D not resolved. The CDR3 totals 13 residues. The V end was cut by 0 bases, the J end by 6 bases, with 8 bases between. Germline V gene sequence: CDR1 SGDLS, CDR2 YYNGEE. DNA for the CDR3: TGTGCCAGCAGCGTAGAGACACTCGATACGCAGTATTTT. It is translated as CASSVETLDTQYF.

This clone was counted a few times. This sequence joins TRBV4-1 and TRBJ2-7, with D perhaps TRBD2 (6 bases). V lost 4 bases and J lost 0, with 10 bases in between. CDR3 length equals 14 residues. Germline loops: CDR1 MGHRA, CDR2 YSYEKL. In DNA, the CDR3 is TGCGCCAGCAGCCCCGGGACTCTCTCCTACGAGCAGTACTTC. This translates into CASSPGTLSYEQYF.

This chain links TRBV4-2 with TRBJ1-5, with D maybe TRBD1 (6 bases). Germline CDR1 reads LGHNA; CDR2 reads YNFKEQ. Deletions cut 0 bases from V and 7 bases from J, with 13 bases between. This CDR3 is built from 15 residues. CDR3 nucleotide sequence: TGTGCCAGCAGCCAAGATAGGGGGTTACGCCAGCCCCAGCATTTT. Protein: CASSQDRGLRQPQHF.